This T cell receptor beta chain was documented in a study of monozygotic twins with inflammatory bowel disease. Study-wide findings and caveats: Possibly reflecting limited power, no difference in repertoire similarity was found between concordant and discordant twins. Using the inverse Simpson index, IBD patients had lower TCRbeta diversity than healthy co-twins.

The CDR3 length is 13 residues. The V gene's germline CDR1 is SEHNR and CDR2 FQNEAQ (reference sequence). Investigators pulled total RNA out of whole blood and did not sort T cells. As regards this clonotype: Its antigen is not identified.

Molecular identifiers with 6-nucleotide sample barcodes were added during cDNA synthesis via template switching. TCRdb reanalyzed the 5' RACE reads, giving one entry per CDR3 protein sequence and no DNA. Its table lists roughly 150,000 distinct CDR3 sequences. This TCR came from a human donor with ulcerative colitis or Crohn's disease, or a healthy co-twin of an affected twin (not recorded which). The material sequenced was blood. The chain couples TRBV7-9 to TRBJ1-5. This chain's CDR3 is CASSLGQAQPQHF.